This T cell receptor (beta chain) emerged from a study of blood T cell repertoires in COVID-19. About the research overall: Samples representing acute and convalescent COVID-19 were sourced from the United States, Italy and Spain.

The V end was cut by 5 bases, the J end by 2 bases, with 12 bases between. Germline CDR1 reads MNHEY; CDR2 reads SVGEGT. The CDR3 is 15 residues long. The repertoire was sequenced with immunoSEQ multiplex PCR; TCRdb's copy has only in-frame clones and lacks some. This sample yields roughly 21,000 clones, of which approximately 88% are seen a single time; 3.2% belongs to the top ten. This clonotype was obtained from a man aged 35-49 years with acute or convalescent COVID-19. The sample consisted of peripheral blood. The J gene is TRBJ2-2, the V gene TRBV6-2 or TRBV6-3; D ambiguous. The CDR3 DNA sequence: TGTGCCAGCAGTCTACTACCAGCCAACACCGGGGAGCTGTTTTTT. It translates to CASSLLPANTGELFF.